A single sample gave rise to the 21 T cell receptor beta chains below, sequenced in a study of blood T cell repertoires in COVID-19. The repertoire was sequenced with immunoSEQ multiplex PCR; TCRdb's copy has only in-frame clones and lacks some. The sample has a few hundred thousand clones, about 88% seen once. Sequencing input: peripheral blood. These receptors all come from a young man with active or convalescent COVID-19.

The chain is built from TRBV18 and TRBJ1-2; D gene ambiguous. The length of the CDR3 is 13 residues. In germline, CDR1 is KGHSH, CDR2 LQKENI. Deletions cut 0 bases from V and 5 bases from J, with 7 bases between. CDR3 bases: TGTGCCAGCTCACCACCGGGCGAATATGGCTACACCTTC. Encoded protein: CASSPPGEYGYTF.

The chain couples TRBV27 to TRBJ1-4; a possible D gene is TRBD1 (5 bases). V dropped 10 bases and J dropped 3 bases, with 21 bases sitting between them. The CDR3 consists of 16 residues. Germline CDR1 MNHEY, CDR2 SMNVEV (reference sequence). CDR3 nucleotides: TGTGCCACCTTACGGGAGTTGGTGGGACCTAATGAAAAACTGTTTTTT. Translating it yields CATLRELVGPNEKLFF.

The chain uses TRBV12-3 or TRBV12-4 and TRBJ2-5; D may be TRBD1 (5 bases). V dropped 3 bases and J dropped 2 bases, with 7 bases sitting between them. The length of the CDR3 is 13 residues. CDR3 sequence: CASSFWTQETQYF. In nucleotides, the CDR3 is TGTGCCAGCAGTTTTTGGACACAAGAGACCCAGTACTTC.

In nucleotides, the CDR3 is TGTGCCACCAAAGACAGGCCTGGGGAAAAACTGTTTTTT. Translating it yields CATKDRPGEKLFF. This chain connects TRBV19 to TRBJ1-4, with a possible D match to TRBD1 (6 bases). The CDR3 consists of 13 residues. The V and J ends lost 10 bases and 8 bases respectively, with 17 bases between them. Germline CDR1 reads LNHDA; CDR2 reads SQIVND (reference sequence).

This clone appeared a single time. This chain links TRBV11-3 with TRBJ2-5, with D tentatively TRBD1 (6 bases). The CDR3 sequence is 16 residues long. Trimming took off 10 bases at V and 2 bases at J, with 23 bases between the two ends. Germline V CDR1 and CDR2: SGHNT, YENEEA. CDR3 amino acids: CATSHAGVVGQETQYF. The CDR3 DNA reads as TGTGCCACCTCCCATGCAGGGGTAGTAGGGCAAGAGACCCAGTACTTC. Full variable domain (missing parts from reference TRBV11-3 and TRBJ2-5): EAGVVQSPRYKIIEKKQPVAFWCNPISGHNTLYWYLQNLGQGPELLIRYENEEAVDDSQLPKDRFSAERLKGVDSTLKIQPAELGDSAVYLCATSHAGVVGQETQYFGPGTRLLVL.

The chain recombines TRBV7-9 with TRBJ2-3; 11 bases fit TRBD2. The CDR3 length is 16 residues. Germline values: CDR1 SEHNR, CDR2 FQNEAQ (reference sequence). The V gene end was trimmed by 2 bases and the J gene end by 3 bases; junction bases not matched to a gene: 4. The CDR3 nucleotides read TGTGCCAGCAGCTTAATGACTAGCGGGGTAACAGATACGCAGTATTTT. It translates to CASSLMTSGVTDTQYF. Complete variable domain (other parts from reference TRBV7-9 and TRBJ2-3): DTGVSQNPRHKITKRGQNVTFRCDPISEHNRLYWYRQTLGQGPEFLTYFQNEAQLEKSRLLSDRFSAERPKGSFSTLEIQRTEQGDSAMYLCASSLMTSGVTDTQYFGPGTRLTVL.

The gene calls are TRBV5-8 and TRBJ2-7; 8 nucleotides align to TRBD1. The CDR3 runs to 14 residues. The germline CDR1 and CDR2 sequences are SGHTS and YDEGEE. The V gene end was trimmed by 3 bases and the J gene end by 2 bases; junction bases not matched to a gene: 4. Here the CDR3 DNA reads TGTGCCAGCAGCTCCGGACAGGGCCCCTACGAGCAGTACTTC. It encodes CASSSGQGPYEQYF.

CDR3 sequence (DNA): TGTGCCAGCAGCGCACAGGGTGCAGATACGCAGTATTTT. It is translated as CASSAQGADTQYF. The rearrangement joins TRBV7-3 to TRBJ2-3; tentatively, D is TRBD1 (6 bases). CDR1 and CDR2 (germline): SGHTA, FQGTGA. Between the trimmed V and J ends, which lost 5 bases and 4 bases, there was a span of 10 bases. The CDR3 length is 13 residues.

The chain uses TRBV24-1 and TRBJ1-4; 10 nucleotides agree with TRBD1. CDR1 KGHDR and CDR2 SFDVKD come from the germline V gene. The junction had 8 bases not matched to a gene; V was cut back by 11 bases and J by 6 bases. The CDR3 consists of 14 residues. This CDR3 is CASPPGQGYEKLFF. The CDR3 DNA reads TGTGCCAGCCCACCGGGACAGGGGTATGAAAAACTGTTTTTT.

This clone occurred a few times. The chain has TRBV6-5 and TRBJ1-1; TRBD1 might be the D (5 bases). The CDR3 consists of 15 residues. Trimming took off 2 bases at V and 4 bases at J, with 14 bases between the two ends. In germline, CDR1 is MNHEY, CDR2 SVGAGI. The CDR3 region has the DNA TGTGCCAGCAGTTACGATAAGGGGTATGGCACTGAAGCTTTCTTT. This codes for CASSYDKGYGTEAFF.

This clone was counted between two and nine times. This chain links TRBV18 with TRBJ2-5; TRBD1 is a possible D gene (6 bases). The CDR3 contains 15 residues. CDR1 is KGHSH and CDR2 is LQKENI in the germline V gene. The V end was cut by 6 bases, the J end by 3 bases, with 17 bases between. CDR3 nucleotide sequence: TGTGCCAGCTCCCGTGTGGACAGAGCCAAAGAGACCCAGTACTTC. Translating gives CASSRVDRAKETQYF.

The chain carries TRBV19 and TRBJ1-5; the D is unclear. Looked up from germline, CDR1 is LNHDA and CDR2 is SQIVND (reference sequence). This CDR3 has 14 amino acids. Trimming shortened V by 5 bases and J by 1 base, and 9 bases separated the two germline ends. The CDR3 nucleotides read TGTGCCAGTAGTTCCGGGAGGAGCAATCAGCCCCAGCATTTT. As protein: CASSSGRSNQPQHF.

The V gene is TRBV5-1, the J gene TRBJ2-7; TRBD1 agrees at 9 bases. Germline CDR1 is SGHRS and CDR2 is YFSETQ. There are 14 residues in the CDR3. V was pared by 4 bases and J by 3 bases, with 5 bases of the junction left unmatched. CDR3: CASSVTGQGYEQYF. The CDR3 DNA is TGCGCCAGCAGCGTTACGGGACAGGGCTACGAGCAGTACTTC. Variable domain in full (rest from reference TRBV5-1 and TRBJ2-7): KAGVTQTPRYLIKTRGQQVTLSCSPISGHRSVSWYQQTPGQGLQFLFEYFSETQRNKGNFPGRFSGRQFSNSRSEMNVSTLELGDSALYLCASSVTGQGYEQYFGPGTRLTVT.

V is TRBV24-1 and J is TRBJ2-3; no clear D gene. In germline, CDR1 is KGHDR, CDR2 SFDVKD. Trimming cost V 3 bases and J 1 base, with 13 bases left between them. The CDR3 runs to 16 residues. CDR3 bases: TGTGCCACCAGTGATCCAGGCAGCCAAGGCACAGATACGCAGTATTTT. As protein: CATSDPGSQGTDTQYF.

For the CDR3, the DNA is TGCAGCGTTCGAACAGGGGATAAGGACGAGCAGTACTTC. Translation: CSVRTGDKDEQYF. The J gene is TRBJ2-7, the V gene TRBV29-1; 7 bases fit TRBD1. The V and J ends lost 5 bases and 5 bases, in that order; junction bases with no gene match: 9. The CDR3 is 13 residues long. CDR1 SQVTM and CDR2 ANQGSEA come from the germline V gene.

The V call is TRBV7-9, the J call TRBJ2-7; TRBD2 agrees at 7 bases. J lost 12 bases, V lost 8 bases, and 10 bases had no gene match. Germline loops: CDR1 SEHNR, CDR2 FQNEAQ (reference sequence). The CDR3 sequence is 11 residues long. CDR3 nucleotide sequence: TGTGCCAGCGGGCGGGAGCACATCACGTACTTC. Translating it yields CASGREHITYF.

This clone turned up a few times. The chain has TRBV24-1 and TRBJ2-1; 11 nucleotides align to TRBD2. The CDR3 totals 16 residues. The germline V gene encodes CDR1 KGHDR and CDR2 SFDVKD. V dropped 1 base and J dropped 8; count of bases not matched to a gene: 6. The CDR3 bases are TGTGCCACCAGTGATTTCCCTAGCGGGAGGACACATGAGCAGTTCTTC. Its protein product is CATSDFPSGRTHEQFF.

The rearrangement uses TRBV6-1 and TRBJ2-2; D uncertain. Trimming stripped 1 base from V and 4 bases from J, with 13 bases between. The CDR3 extends over 16 amino acids. CDR1 is MNHNS, CDR2 SASEGT, per germline. As DNA, the CDR3 is TGTGCCAGCAGTGAAGGGGCAGGCGAAACCACCGGGGAGCTGTTTTTT. Translation: CASSEGAGETTGELFF.

The gene calls are TRBV5-3 and TRBJ2-7; 7 nucleotides align to TRBD2. TRBV5-3 is an ORF, with its function uncertain. The CDR3 consists of 15 residues. The trim removed 10 bases at V and 4 bases at J, leaving 17 bases unmatched. CDR3 sequence reads: CASTIRGSGGYEQYF. CDR3 DNA sequence: TGTGCCTCTACCATAAGGGGATCGGGAGGTTACGAGCAGTACTTC.

V is TRBV12-5 and J is TRBJ1-5, with 7 bases fitting TRBD1. CDR3 length: 18 amino acids. V was pared by 6 bases and J by 0 bases, with 14 bases of the junction left unmatched. CDR1 and CDR2 from the germline V gene are LGHNT and FRNRAP. The CDR3: CASGEGATRKYSNQPQHF. The CDR3 bases are TGTGCTAGTGGAGAGGGGGCGACGCGGAAATATAGCAATCAGCCCCAGCATTTT.

The genes are TRBV18 and TRBJ1-1; D unresolved. The CDR3 is made up of 14 amino acids. V was shortened by 1 base and J by 1 base, with 7 bases between the two germline ends. CDR1 KGHSH and CDR2 LQKENI come from the germline V gene. The CDR3 region has the DNA TGTGCCAGCTCACCACGGTCCGGGAACACTGAAGCTTTCTTT. Translated, it gives CASSPRSGNTEAFF.